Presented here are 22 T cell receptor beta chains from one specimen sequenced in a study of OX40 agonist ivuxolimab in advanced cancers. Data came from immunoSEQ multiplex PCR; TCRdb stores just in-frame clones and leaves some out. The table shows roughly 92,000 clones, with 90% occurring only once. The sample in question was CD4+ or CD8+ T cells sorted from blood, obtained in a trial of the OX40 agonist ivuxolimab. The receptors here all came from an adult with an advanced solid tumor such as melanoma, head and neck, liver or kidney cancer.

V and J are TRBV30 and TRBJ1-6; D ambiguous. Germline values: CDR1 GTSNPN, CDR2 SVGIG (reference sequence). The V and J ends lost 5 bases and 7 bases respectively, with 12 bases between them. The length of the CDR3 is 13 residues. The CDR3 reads CAWVLTSNSPLHF. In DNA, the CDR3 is TGTGCCTGGGTTCTAACGTCGAATTCACCCCTCCACTTT.

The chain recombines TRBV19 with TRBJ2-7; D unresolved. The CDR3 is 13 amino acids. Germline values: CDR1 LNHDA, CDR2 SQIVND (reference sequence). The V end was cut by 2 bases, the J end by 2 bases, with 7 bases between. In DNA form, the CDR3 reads TGTGCCAGTAGTATAAGCGCCACCTACGAGCAGTACTTC. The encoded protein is CASSISATYEQYF.

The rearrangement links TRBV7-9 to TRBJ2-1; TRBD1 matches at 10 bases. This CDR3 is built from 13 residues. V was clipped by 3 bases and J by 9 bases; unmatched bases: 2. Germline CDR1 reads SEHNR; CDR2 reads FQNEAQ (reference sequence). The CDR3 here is CASSLGDRGEQFF. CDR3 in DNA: TGTGCCAGCAGCTTGGGGGACAGGGGTGAGCAGTTCTTC. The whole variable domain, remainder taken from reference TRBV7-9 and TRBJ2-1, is DTGVSQNPRHKITKRGQNVTFRCDPISEHNRLYWYRQTLGQGPEFLTYFQNEAQLEKSRLLSDRFSAERPKGSFSTLEIQRTEQGDSAMYLCASSLGDRGEQFFGPGTRLTVL.

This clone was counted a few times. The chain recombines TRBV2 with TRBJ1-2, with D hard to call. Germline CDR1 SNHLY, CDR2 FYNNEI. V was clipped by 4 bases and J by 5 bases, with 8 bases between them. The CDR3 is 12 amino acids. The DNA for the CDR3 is TGTGCCAGCAGTGCAGCCCCGTATGGCTACACCTTC. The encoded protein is CASSAAPYGYTF. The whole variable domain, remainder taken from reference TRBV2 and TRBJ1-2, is EPEVTQTPSHQVTQMGQEVILRCVPISNHLYFYWYRQILGQKVEFLVSFYNNEISEKSEIFDDQFSVERPDGSNFTLKIRSTKLEDSAMYFCASSAAPYGYTFGSGTRLTVV.

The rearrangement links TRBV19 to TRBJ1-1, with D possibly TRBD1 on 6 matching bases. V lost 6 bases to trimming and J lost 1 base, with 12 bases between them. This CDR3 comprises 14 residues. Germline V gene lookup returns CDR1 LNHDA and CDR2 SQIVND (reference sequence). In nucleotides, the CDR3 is TGTGCCAGTAGGACAGGATCACCGAACACTGAAGCTTTCTTT. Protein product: CASRTGSPNTEAFF.

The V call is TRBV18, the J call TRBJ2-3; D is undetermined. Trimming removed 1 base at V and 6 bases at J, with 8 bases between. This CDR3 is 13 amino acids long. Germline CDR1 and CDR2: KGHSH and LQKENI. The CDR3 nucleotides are TGTGCCAGCTCACCACGCGATATGGATACGCAGTATTTT. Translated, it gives CASSPRDMDTQYF.

The CDR3 bases are TGTGCCAGTAGTCCGGGACAGGGGGTTTCAGATACGCAGTATTTT. This translates into CASSPGQGVSDTQYF. The J gene is TRBJ2-3, the V gene TRBV19; TRBD1 agrees at 11 bases. Germline CDR1 is LNHDA and CDR2 is SQIVND (reference sequence). The CDR3 is made up of 15 amino acids. J was trimmed by 4 bases and V by 5 bases; bases with no gene match: 5.

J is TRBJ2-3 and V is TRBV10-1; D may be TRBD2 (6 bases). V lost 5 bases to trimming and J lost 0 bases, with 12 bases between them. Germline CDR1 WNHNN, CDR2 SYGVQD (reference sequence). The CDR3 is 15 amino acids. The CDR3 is CASSLAGTSTDTQYF. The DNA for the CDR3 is TGCGCCAGCAGTCTGGCAGGGACTAGCACAGATACGCAGTATTTT.

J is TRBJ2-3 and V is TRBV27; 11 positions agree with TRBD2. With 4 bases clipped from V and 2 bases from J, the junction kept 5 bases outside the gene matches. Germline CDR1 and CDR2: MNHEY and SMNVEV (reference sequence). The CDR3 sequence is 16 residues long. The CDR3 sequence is CASSSGLAEITDTQYF. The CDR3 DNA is TGTGCCAGCAGTTCGGGACTAGCGGAGATCACAGATACGCAGTATTTT.

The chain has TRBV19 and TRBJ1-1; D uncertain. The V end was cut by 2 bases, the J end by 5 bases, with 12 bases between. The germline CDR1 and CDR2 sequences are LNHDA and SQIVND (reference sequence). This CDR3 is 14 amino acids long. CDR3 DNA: TGTGCCAGTAGTATAAAGAGGGCGCGGACTGAAGCTTTCTTT. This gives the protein CASSIKRARTEAFF.

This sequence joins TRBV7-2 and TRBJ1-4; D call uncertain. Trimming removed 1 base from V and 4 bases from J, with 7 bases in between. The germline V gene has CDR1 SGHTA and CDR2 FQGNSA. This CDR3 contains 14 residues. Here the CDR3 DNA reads TGTGCCAGCAGCTTAGTACAGCATAATGAAAAACTGTTTTTT. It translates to CASSLVQHNEKLFF.

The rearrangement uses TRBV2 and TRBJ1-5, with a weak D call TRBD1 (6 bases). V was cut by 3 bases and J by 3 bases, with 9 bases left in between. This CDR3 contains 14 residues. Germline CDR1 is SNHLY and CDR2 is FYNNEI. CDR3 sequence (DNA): TGTGCCAGCAGTGAGGGGGCCTTCAATCAGCCCCAGCATTTT. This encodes CASSEGAFNQPQHF.

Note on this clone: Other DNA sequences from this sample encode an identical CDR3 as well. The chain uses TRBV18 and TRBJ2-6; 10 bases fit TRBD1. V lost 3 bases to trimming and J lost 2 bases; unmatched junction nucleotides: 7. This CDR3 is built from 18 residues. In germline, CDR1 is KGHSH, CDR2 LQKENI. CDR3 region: CASSPLGQGIAGANVLTF. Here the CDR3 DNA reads TGTGCCAGCTCACCTTTGGGACAGGGGATCGCTGGGGCCAACGTCCTGACTTTC.

This chain's CDR3 is CASTTGFPNEKLFF. The CDR3 nucleotides read TGTGCCAGTACCACTGGGTTTCCAAATGAAAAACTGTTTTTT. This chain connects TRBV19 to TRBJ1-4; D remains unclear. Trimming shortened V by 7 bases and J by 5 bases, and 14 bases separated the two germline ends. CDR1 is LNHDA, CDR2 SQIVND, per germline (reference sequence). The CDR3 runs 14 residues.

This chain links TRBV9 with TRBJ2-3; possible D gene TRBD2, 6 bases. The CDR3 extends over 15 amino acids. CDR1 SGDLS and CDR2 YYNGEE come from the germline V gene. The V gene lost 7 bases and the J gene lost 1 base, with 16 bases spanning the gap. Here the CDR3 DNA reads TGTGCCAGCGGGAATGAAGGAGGGCGCACAGATACGCAGTATTTT. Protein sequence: CASGNEGGRTDTQYF.

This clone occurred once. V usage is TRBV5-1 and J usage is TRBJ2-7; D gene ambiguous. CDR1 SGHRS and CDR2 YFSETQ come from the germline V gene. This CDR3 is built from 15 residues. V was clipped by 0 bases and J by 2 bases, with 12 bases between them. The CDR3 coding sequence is TGCGCCAGCAGCTTGGGGGTCAGCCCCACCTACGAGCAGTACTTC. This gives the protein CASSLGVSPTYEQYF.

The CDR3 nucleotides read TGTGCCATCAGGGGAAACTCTGGAAACACCATATATTTT. This codes for CAIRGNSGNTIYF. The genes are TRBV10-3 and TRBJ1-3; no reliable D call. This CDR3 comprises 13 residues. The V end was cut by 6 bases, the J end by 0 bases, with 6 bases between. Germline CDR1 reads ENHRY; CDR2 reads SYGVKD.

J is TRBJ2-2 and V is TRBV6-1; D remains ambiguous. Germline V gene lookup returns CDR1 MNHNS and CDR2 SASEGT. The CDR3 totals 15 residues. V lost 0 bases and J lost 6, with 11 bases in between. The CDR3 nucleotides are TGTGCCAGCAGTGAAGCGGTCCTACGGGCCGGGGAGCTGTTTTTT. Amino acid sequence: CASSEAVLRAGELFF.

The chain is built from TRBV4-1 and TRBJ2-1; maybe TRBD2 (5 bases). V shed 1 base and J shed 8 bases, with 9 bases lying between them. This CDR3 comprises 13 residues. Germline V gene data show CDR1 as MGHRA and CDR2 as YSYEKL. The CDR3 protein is CASSQVGRHEQFF. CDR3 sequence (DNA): TGCGCCAGCAGCCAAGTTGGGAGACATGAGCAGTTCTTC.

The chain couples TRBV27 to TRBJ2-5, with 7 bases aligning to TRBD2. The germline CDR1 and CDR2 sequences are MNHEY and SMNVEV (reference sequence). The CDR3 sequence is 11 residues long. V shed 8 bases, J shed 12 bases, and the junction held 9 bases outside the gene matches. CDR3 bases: TGTGCCAGCGGGAGGGACTTAGACGAGTACTTC. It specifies CASGRDLDEYF.

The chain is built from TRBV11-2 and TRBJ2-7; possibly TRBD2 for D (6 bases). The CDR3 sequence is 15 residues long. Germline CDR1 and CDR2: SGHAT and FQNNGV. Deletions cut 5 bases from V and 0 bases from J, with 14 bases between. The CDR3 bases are TGTGCCAGCAGCCGCGGGACGGGTTTCTCCTACGAGCAGTACTTC. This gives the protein CASSRGTGFSYEQYF.

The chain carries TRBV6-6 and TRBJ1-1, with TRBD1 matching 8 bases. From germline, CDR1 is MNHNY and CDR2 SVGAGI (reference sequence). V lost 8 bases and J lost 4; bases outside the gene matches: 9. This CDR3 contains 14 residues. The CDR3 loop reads CASRPPGGGTEAFF. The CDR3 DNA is TGTGCCAGCCGTCCCCCAGGGGGCGGCACTGAAGCTTTCTTT.